The 17 T cell receptor beta chains below were found in one sample sequenced in a study of shared clonotypes between healthy human individuals. Assay: immunoSEQ multiplex PCR; the TCRdb copy retains only in-frame clones and omits some. The sample shows about 2,200,000 clones, 93% of them seen only once. Only CD45RO-negative cells positively selected for CCR7 counted as naive CD8 cells, so terminally differentiated effector memory CD45RA+ cells were excluded. Sequencing used naive CD8+ T cells from PBMCs. The receptors shown here come from a man between 18 and 35 years old in good health. Some clones in this sample may be carry-over from other donors' samples.

This chain joins TRBV2 and TRBJ2-7; 7 bases agree with TRBD1. The CDR3 has 15 residues. Per the germline V gene, CDR1 is SNHLY and CDR2 is FYNNEI. V shed 1 base and J 3 bases; nucleotides not matched to a gene: 6. The CDR3 coding sequence is TGTGCCAGCAGTGAAGGGGACAGTCGGCGCTACGAGCAGTACTTC. Residues: CASSEGDSRRYEQYF.

This clone was observed a handful of times. The sample holds other DNA sequences that translate to the same CDR3. The J gene is TRBJ2-3, the V gene TRBV27; no clear D gene. The CDR3 spans 12 residues. The ends were cut back, 4 bases at V and 2 bases at J, with 4 bases in the middle. From germline, CDR1 is MNHEY and CDR2 SMNVEV (reference sequence). The CDR3 sequence is CASSSYTDTQYF. In DNA form, the CDR3 reads TGTGCCAGCAGTTCATACACAGATACGCAGTATTTT.

This chain connects TRBV5-1 to TRBJ2-5, with D possibly TRBD1 on 5 matching bases. CDR3 length: 15 residues. Germline V gives CDR1 SGHRS, CDR2 YFSETQ. The V and J ends lost 1 base and 2 bases respectively, with 12 bases between them. The CDR3: CASSLSRAEQETQYF. The CDR3 coding sequence is TGCGCCAGCAGCTTGAGCAGGGCGGAACAAGAGACCCAGTACTTC.

The rearrangement uses TRBV19 and TRBJ2-7; 8 bases map to TRBD2. The CDR3 totals 16 residues. Germline V gene lookup returns CDR1 LNHDA and CDR2 SQIVND (reference sequence). Germline trimming cut 3 bases from V and 3 bases from J; bases unmatched to any gene: 10. CDR3 region: CASSIGVAGPFYEQYF. In DNA form, the CDR3 reads TGTGCCAGTAGTATTGGCGTAGCGGGACCTTTCTACGAGCAGTACTTC.

This chain uses TRBV5-1 with TRBJ2-1, with TRBD2 as a possible D gene (5 bases). The CDR3 is 17 residues long. The germline gives CDR1 SGHRS, CDR2 YFSETQ. V was shortened by 0 bases and J by 2 bases, with 15 bases between the two germline ends. The CDR3 region is CASSLAASAGAYNEQFF. The CDR3, as DNA: TGCGCCAGCAGCTTGGCCGCCTCCGCGGGTGCCTACAATGAGCAGTTCTTC. The variable domain in full, completed from reference TRBV5-1 and TRBJ2-1, reads KAGVTQTPRYLIKTRGQQVTLSCSPISGHRSVSWYQQTPGQGLQFLFEYFSETQRNKGNFPGRFSGRQFSNSRSEMNVSTLELGDSALYLCASSLAASAGAYNEQFFGPGTRLTVL.

The genes are TRBV5-6 and TRBJ2-1; perhaps TRBD2 as D (6 bases). The CDR3 is 16 amino acids. Germline V gene lookup returns CDR1 SGHDT and CDR2 YYEEEE. Trimming removed 0 bases from V and 8 bases from J, with 18 bases in between. Here the CDR3 DNA reads TGTGCCAGCAGCTTGGACCGGGACTTAGTCAATGATGAGCAGTTCTTC. As protein: CASSLDRDLVNDEQFF.

This chain uses TRBV11-2 with TRBJ1-1, with a tentative D call TRBD1 (6 bases). V gave up 1 base and J gave up 0 bases, with 9 bases separating them. Germline lookup yields CDR1 SGHAT and CDR2 FQNNGV. The CDR3 has 15 amino acids. CDR3 DNA sequence: TGTGCCAGCAGCTTAGGGGGGGCGTTGAACACTGAAGCTTTCTTT. Translating gives CASSLGGALNTEAFF.

The V and J genes are TRBV7-8 and TRBJ2-1; no reliable D call. The CDR3 loop spans 16 amino acids. V gave up 5 bases and J gave up 0 bases, with 14 bases separating them. The V gene's germline CDR1 is SGHVS and CDR2 FQNEAQ. CDR3 sequence reads: CASSPRGGSSYNEQFF. CDR3 in DNA: TGTGCCAGCAGCCCTCGAGGTGGTAGCTCCTACAATGAGCAGTTCTTC.

The gene calls are TRBV28 and TRBJ1-1, with D unclear. Looked up from germline, CDR1 is MDHEN and CDR2 is SYDVKM. Trimming shortened V by 3 bases and J by 1 base, and 9 bases separated the two germline ends. This CDR3 has 14 amino acids. CDR3 protein: CASSFPARNTEAFF. For the CDR3, the DNA is TGTGCCAGCAGTTTTCCCGCAAGGAACACTGAAGCTTTCTTT.

V is TRBV28 and J is TRBJ1-1; 7 nucleotides agree with TRBD1. The CDR3 sequence is 18 residues long. V gave up 4 bases and J gave up 0 bases; unmatched junction bases: 14. Germline assignment: CDR1 MDHEN and CDR2 SYDVKM. CDR3 bases: TGTGCCAGCAGTTACAACCGGGACAGTCCTAGGCTGAACACTGAAGCTTTCTTT. Translated, it gives CASSYNRDSPRLNTEAFF.

The CDR3 nucleotides read TGTGCCAGCAGCGACAAGCGGGAGATTCAGTCGGATGAGCAGTTCTTC. Translation: CASSDKREIQSDEQFF. The chain is built from TRBV9 and TRBJ2-1, with 8 bases matching TRBD2. The CDR3 extends over 16 amino acids. Germline-derived CDR1 and CDR2 are SGDLS and YYNGEE. V shed 3 bases, J shed 8 bases, and the junction held 13 bases outside the gene matches. The whole variable domain, remainder taken from reference TRBV9 and TRBJ2-1, is DSGVTQTPKHLITATGQRVTLRCSPRSGDLSVYWYQQSLDQGLQFLIQYYNGEERAKGNILERFSAQQFPDLHSELNLSSLELGDSALYFCASSDKREIQSDEQFFGPGTRLTVL.

J is TRBJ1-2 and V is TRBV27, with 8 bases that match TRBD1. The CDR3 has 15 amino acids. The J segment lost 4 bases and the V segment lost 5 bases, leaving 9 bases of the junction unmatched. Germline CDR1 is MNHEY and CDR2 is SMNVEV (reference sequence). Written as DNA, the CDR3 is TGTGCCAGCAGTAGCCGGACAGGGTTTATCTATGGCTACACCTTC. It encodes CASSSRTGFIYGYTF.

The chain uses TRBV7-6 and TRBJ2-1, with 8 bases fitting TRBD2. Germline V CDR1 and CDR2: SGHVS, FNYEAQ. Trimming took 5 bases from V and 0 from J; bases not matched to a gene: 3. The CDR3 loop spans 15 amino acids. The DNA of the CDR3 is TGTGCCAGCAGCCCCCTAGCGGGCTCCTACAATGAGCAGTTCTTC. Translating it yields CASSPLAGSYNEQFF. Full variable domain (outside the CDR3, taken from reference TRBV7-6 and TRBJ2-1): GAGVSQSPRYKVTKRGQDVALRCDPISGHVSLYWYRQALGQGPEFLTYFNYEAQQDKSGLPNDRFSAERPEGSISTLTIQRTEQRDSAMYRCASSPLAGSYNEQFFGPGTRLTVL.

The DNA for the CDR3 is TGTGCCACCAGCAGTACCGGGACAGGTAGCCCACCCACCTACGAGCAGTACTTC. Its protein is CATSSTGTGSPPTYEQYF. This sequence joins TRBV15 and TRBJ2-7; 8 positions match TRBD1. Losses at the gene ends were 3 bases for V and 2 bases for J; bases not matched to a gene: 15. Germline V gene data show CDR1 as LNHNV and CDR2 as YYDKDF (reference sequence). The CDR3 length is 18 residues.

V and J are TRBV7-9 and TRBJ2-1; tentative D call: TRBD1 (5 bases). The germline CDR1 and CDR2 sequences are SEHNR and FQNEAQ (reference sequence). CDR3 length: 16 residues. The V and J ends lost 4 bases and 5 bases respectively, with 18 bases between them. This CDR3 is CASSSPGLQDNNEQFF. The CDR3, as DNA: TGTGCCAGCAGCTCCCCGGGTCTCCAGGACAACAATGAGCAGTTCTTC.

This chain connects TRBV5-6 to TRBJ1-4, with D possibly matching TRBD1 (6 bases). The CDR3 is made up of 14 amino acids. In germline, CDR1 is SGHDT, CDR2 YYEEEE. The V gene lost 2 bases and the J gene lost 7 bases, with 12 bases spanning the gap. The CDR3 loop reads CASSFRGGGEKLFF. The CDR3 bases are TGTGCCAGCAGCTTCCGGGGAGGGGGTGAAAAACTGTTTTTT.

The rearrangement joins TRBV11-3 to TRBJ1-2, with D unclear. The CDR3 sequence is 14 residues long. Looked up from germline, CDR1 is SGHNT and CDR2 is YENEEA. V was clipped by 10 bases and J by 1 base, with 16 bases between them. The CDR3 sequence is CAMPRVGLNYGYTF. In DNA, the CDR3 is TGTGCCATGCCAAGGGTAGGGCTTAACTATGGCTACACCTTC.